The 21 T cell receptor beta chains presented below share a single source sample, sequenced in a study of vaccination effects on CD4 cells after COVID-19. Their antigens remain unidentified. Here immunoSEQ multiplex PCR was the method, and the copy in TCRdb shows in-frame clones only, minus some. Among about 27,000 clones, about three quarters were seen once, and the ten largest hold approximately 21%. Viral peptide pools were used in the ViraFEST assay to expand antigen-specific CD4+ T cells, and sequencing came afterward. When less than 12 days of culture had elapsed, CD4+ T cells were isolated. This individual tested PCR-positive for SARS-CoV-2 infection between March and December 2020. The sequencing used CD4+ T cells from PBMCs cultured with HCoV-NL63 spike peptides, collected before COVID-19 vaccination. These receptor sequences come from a human donor who had a prior SARS-CoV-2 infection.

This clone is classed as medium-sized. The chain combines TRBV11-3 with TRBJ2-7; 14 nucleotides match TRBD2. J lost 6 bases, V lost 5 bases, and 9 bases had no gene match. The CDR3 loop spans 16 amino acids. CDR1 is SGHNT and CDR2 is YENEEA in the germline V gene. CDR3 loop: CASSNRLAGGKIEQYF. The CDR3 DNA is TGTGCCAGCAGCAACAGACTAGCGGGAGGGAAAATCGAGCAGTACTTC.

V is TRBV7-3 and J is TRBJ2-1; D is ambiguous. The germline CDR1 and CDR2 sequences are SGHTA and FQGTGA. The CDR3 is 15 amino acids. V lost 4 bases, J lost 7 bases, and 17 bases lay in between. CDR3 DNA: TGTGCCAGCAGCTCGTCCGGCCTGGCGGATAATGAGCAGTTCTTC. The encoded protein is CASSSSGLADNEQFF. Using reference TRBV7-3 and TRBJ2-1 for the parts outside the CDR3, the full variable domain is GAGVSQTPSNKVTEKGKYVELRCDPISGHTALYWYRQSLGQGPEFLIYFQGTGAADDSGLPNDRFFAVRPEGSVSTLKIQRTERGDSAVYLCASSSSGLADNEQFFGPGTRLTVL.

In its sample, this clone was seen once. This chain uses TRBV14 with TRBJ1-3, with D hard to call. CDR1 is SGHDN and CDR2 is FVKESK in the germline V gene. The V gene lost 4 bases and the J gene lost 4 bases, with 14 bases spanning the gap. The CDR3 length is 15 residues. The CDR3 DNA follows: TGTGCCAGCAGCCCCCAATTAGGCTTCGGAAACACCATATATTTT. This sequence encodes CASSPQLGFGNTIYF.

The CDR3 protein is CATSRTGTSGGARETQYF. The CDR3 nucleotides read TGTGCCACCAGCAGAACCGGGACTAGCGGGGGGGCCAGGGAGACCCAGTACTTC. The V call is TRBV15, the J call TRBJ2-5, with 16 nucleotides matching TRBD2. The CDR3 loop spans 18 amino acids. The J segment lost 5 bases and the V segment lost 2 bases, leaving 8 bases of the junction unmatched. Germline values: CDR1 LNHNV, CDR2 YYDKDF (reference sequence).

The chain uses TRBV7-2 and TRBJ2-3, with 7 bases fitting TRBD2. The length of the CDR3 is 16 residues. V shed 1 base, J shed 0 bases, and the junction held 4 bases outside the gene matches. CDR1 is SGHTA, CDR2 FQGNSA, per germline. CDR3 sequence reads: CASSLELAGSTDTQYF. DNA of the CDR3: TGTGCCAGCAGCTTAGAGTTAGCGGGTAGCACAGATACGCAGTATTTT. The whole variable domain, remainder taken from reference TRBV7-2 and TRBJ2-3, is GAGVSQSPSNKVTEKGKDVELRCDPISGHTALYWYRQSLGQGLEFLIYFQGNSAPDKSGLPSDRFSAERTGGSVSTLTIQRTQQEDSAVYLCASSLELAGSTDTQYFGPGTRLTVL.

This clone was detected a few times. This CDR3 is also generated by other DNA sequences in the sample. J is TRBJ1-2 and V is TRBV9, with TRBD1 matching 10 bases. The CDR3 runs to 14 residues. Germline trimming cut 0 bases from V and 4 bases from J; bases unmatched to any gene: 0. Germline assignment: CDR1 SGDLS and CDR2 YYNGEE. The CDR3 region is CASSVGTGGYGYTF. In DNA form, the CDR3 reads TGTGCCAGCAGCGTAGGGACAGGGGGCTATGGCTACACCTTC.

The chain recombines TRBV12-3 or TRBV12-4 with TRBJ2-1; D perhaps matches TRBD2 (6 bases). CDR3 length equals 13 residues. Trimming stripped 6 bases from V and 5 bases from J, with 11 bases between. CDR3 DNA: TGTGCCAGCAGGGAACGACTAGACAATGAGCAGTTCTTC. This sequence encodes CASRERLDNEQFF.

CDR3 nucleotides: TGTGCCAGCGGAAGGGACAGTCGCTCTGGAAACACCATATATTTT. Translation: CASGRDSRSGNTIYF. The genes are TRBV2 and TRBJ1-3; TRBD1 agrees at 7 bases. CDR3 length equals 15 residues. From germline, CDR1 is SNHLY and CDR2 FYNNEI. J lost 0 bases, V lost 8 bases, and 7 bases had no gene match. The complete variable domain, with remaining parts taken from reference TRBV2 and TRBJ1-3, reads EPEVTQTPSHQVTQMGQEVILRCVPISNHLYFYWYRQILGQKVEFLVSFYNNEISEKSEIFDDQFSVERPDGSNFTLKIRSTKLEDSAMYFCASGRDSRSGNTIYFGEGSWLTVV.

This rearrangement joins TRBV15 to TRBJ2-3; no definite D call. Per germline, CDR1 LNHNV and CDR2 YYDKDF (reference sequence). V was clipped by 2 bases and J by 3 bases, with 15 bases between them. CDR3 size: 16 residues. The CDR3 coding sequence is TGTGCCACCAGCAGAAGAGACTGGCAAAGGACAGATACGCAGTATTTT. Its protein product is CATSRRDWQRTDTQYF.

This chain connects TRBV6-5 to TRBJ2-2; TRBD2 aligns across 15 bases. Germline V gene data show CDR1 as MNHEY and CDR2 as SVGAGI. The CDR3 extends over 15 amino acids. Trimming took 4 bases from V and 10 from J; bases not matched to a gene: 4. In nucleotides, the CDR3 is TGTGCCAGCAGTTTACGGACTAGCGGGGGGGTGGAGCTGTTTTTT. Protein sequence: CASSLRTSGGVELFF.

The sample holds one count of this clone. This chain connects TRBV18 to TRBJ1-5; TRBD1 aligns across 8 bases. Trimming cost V 6 bases and J 0 bases; bases outside gene matches: 10. Looked up from germline, CDR1 is KGHSH and CDR2 is LQKENI. The CDR3 runs 17 residues. The CDR3 loop is CASSPGQGSYSNQPQHF. The CDR3 bases are TGTGCCAGCTCCCCAGGACAGGGATCTTATAGCAATCAGCCCCAGCATTTT. Variable domain in full (rest from reference TRBV18 and TRBJ1-5): NAGVMQNPRHLVRRRGQEARLRCSPMKGHSHVYWYRQLPEEGLKFMVYLQKENIIDESGMPKERFSAEFPKEGPSILRIQQVVRGDSAAYFCASSPGQGSYSNQPQHFGDGTRLSIL.

The CDR3 region is CASSTYRDTLFGYGYTF. Written as DNA, the CDR3 is TGTGCCAGCAGTACCTACCGGGACACCCTTTTTGGCTATGGCTACACCTTC. The V gene is TRBV2, the J gene TRBJ1-2, with D tentatively TRBD1 (6 bases). The CDR3 contains 17 residues. The germline CDR1 and CDR2 sequences are SNHLY and FYNNEI. V lost 5 bases to trimming and J lost 4 bases, with 23 bases between them.

V usage is TRBV19 and J usage is TRBJ1-4, with D possibly TRBD1 on 6 matching bases. The CDR3 has 17 amino acids. Germline CDR1 and CDR2: LNHDA and SQIVND (reference sequence). The V end lost 2 bases, the J end lost 3 bases, and 16 bases lay between the germline ends. The CDR3 here is CASSITAGGGANEKLFF. DNA for the CDR3: TGTGCCAGTAGTATAACTGCGGGGGGCGGGGCTAATGAAAAACTGTTTTTT.

This clone was observed a handful of times. V is TRBV2 and J is TRBJ1-3; D is unclear. The CDR3 length is 15 residues. The V end lost 7 bases, the J end lost 0 bases, and 13 bases lay between the germline ends. The V gene's germline CDR1 is SNHLY and CDR2 FYNNEI. Here the CDR3 DNA reads TGTGCCAGCACCGCCCGGGAGGGCTCTGGAAACACCATATATTTT. Its protein product is CASTAREGSGNTIYF.

The rearrangement joins TRBV30 to TRBJ1-6; a possible D gene is TRBD1 (6 bases). Trimming removed 1 base at V and 5 bases at J, with 15 bases between. The germline gives CDR1 GTSNPN, CDR2 SVGIG (reference sequence). The CDR3 length is 16 residues. CDR3 sequence: CAWSGGREANNSPLHF. Here the CDR3 DNA reads TGTGCCTGGAGTGGGGGGCGCGAAGCTAATAATTCACCCCTCCACTTT.

The chain employs TRBV7-2 and TRBJ2-1; D not certain. V lost 0 bases and J 7 bases, leaving 13 bases between the germline ends. In germline, CDR1 is SGHTA, CDR2 FQGNSA. The CDR3 extends over 15 amino acids. The CDR3 sequence: CASSLASQGRNEQFF. The DNA for the CDR3 is TGTGCCAGCAGCTTAGCTTCTCAAGGGCGGAATGAGCAGTTCTTC. Drawing the rest from reference TRBV7-2 and TRBJ2-1, the complete variable domain is GAGVSQSPSNKVTEKGKDVELRCDPISGHTALYWYRQSLGQGLEFLIYFQGNSAPDKSGLPSDRFSAERTGGSVSTLTIQRTQQEDSAVYLCASSLASQGRNEQFFGPGTRLTVL.

The chain recombines TRBV6-5 with TRBJ1-6, with 9 bases matching TRBD1. The CDR3 runs to 14 residues. Germline V gene sequence: CDR1 MNHEY, CDR2 SVGAGI. Unmatched junction bases numbered 5, after V lost 6 bases and J lost 8 bases. The CDR3 loop is CASSLTGGDSPLHF. The CDR3 nucleotides read TGTGCCAGCAGCTTGACAGGGGGTGATTCACCCCTCCACTTT.

This clone was seen just once. The chain uses TRBV5-4 and TRBJ2-7; a possible D gene is TRBD2 (5 bases). Germline V gene data show CDR1 as SGHNT and CDR2 as YYREEE (reference sequence). This CDR3 spans 12 amino acids. The V gene lost 7 bases and the J gene lost 5 bases, with 13 bases spanning the gap. In DNA form, the CDR3 reads TGTGCCAGCTCTCGGGGAGTGGACGAGCAGTACTTC. This codes for CASSRGVDEQYF.

This chain uses TRBV5-6 with TRBJ2-4, with D uncertain. This CDR3 is built from 12 residues. CDR1 is SGHDT and CDR2 is YYEEEE in the germline V gene. V lost 0 bases to trimming and J lost 6 bases, with 4 bases between them. The CDR3 loop reads CASSLGRNIQYF. In DNA, the CDR3 is TGTGCCAGCAGCTTGGGCAGAAACATTCAGTACTTC.

The gene calls are TRBV6-1 and TRBJ2-1; the D is unclear. Germline loops: CDR1 MNHNS, CDR2 SASEGT. V shed 3 bases and J shed 7 bases, with 10 bases lying between them. The CDR3 has 13 residues. The CDR3 region is CASSEWRLNEQFF. The CDR3 bases are TGTGCCAGCAGTGAGTGGCGGCTAAATGAGCAGTTCTTC.

The chain is built from TRBV7-9 and TRBJ2-3; 7 positions match TRBD2. The CDR3 length is 14 residues. Looked up from germline, CDR1 is SEHNR and CDR2 is FQNEAQ (reference sequence). V shed 2 bases, J shed 2 bases, and the junction held 1 base outside the gene matches. The CDR3 protein is CASSLSGNTDTQYF. The CDR3 nucleotides are TGTGCCAGCAGCTTAAGCGGGAACACAGATACGCAGTATTTT.